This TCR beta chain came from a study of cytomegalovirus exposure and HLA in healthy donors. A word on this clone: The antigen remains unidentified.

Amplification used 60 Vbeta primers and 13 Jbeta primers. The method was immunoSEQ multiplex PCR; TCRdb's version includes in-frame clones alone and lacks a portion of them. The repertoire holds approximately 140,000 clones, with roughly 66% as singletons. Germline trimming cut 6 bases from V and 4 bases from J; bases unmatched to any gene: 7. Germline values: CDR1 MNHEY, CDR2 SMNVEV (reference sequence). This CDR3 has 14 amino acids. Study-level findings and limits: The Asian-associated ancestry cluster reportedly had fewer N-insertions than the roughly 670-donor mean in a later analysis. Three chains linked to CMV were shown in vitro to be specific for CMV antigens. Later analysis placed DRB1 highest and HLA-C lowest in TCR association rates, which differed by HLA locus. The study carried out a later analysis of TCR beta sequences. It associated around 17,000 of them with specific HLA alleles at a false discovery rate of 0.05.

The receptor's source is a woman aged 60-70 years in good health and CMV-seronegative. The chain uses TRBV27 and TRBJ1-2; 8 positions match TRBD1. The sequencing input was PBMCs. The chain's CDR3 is CASRPSGGPYGYTF. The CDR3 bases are TGTGCCAGCAGGCCTTCAGGGGGCCCCTATGGCTACACCTTC.